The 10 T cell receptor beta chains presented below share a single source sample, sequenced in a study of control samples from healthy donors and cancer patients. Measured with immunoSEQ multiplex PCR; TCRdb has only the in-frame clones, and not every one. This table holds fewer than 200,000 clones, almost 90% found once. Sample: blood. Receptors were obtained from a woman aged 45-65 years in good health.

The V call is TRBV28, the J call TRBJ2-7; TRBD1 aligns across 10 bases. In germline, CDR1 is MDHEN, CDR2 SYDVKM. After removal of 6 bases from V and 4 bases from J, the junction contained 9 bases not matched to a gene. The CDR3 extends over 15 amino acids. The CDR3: CASSRDRGLGYEQYF. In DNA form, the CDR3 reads TGTGCCAGCAGCCGAGACAGGGGGCTAGGGTACGAGCAGTACTTC.

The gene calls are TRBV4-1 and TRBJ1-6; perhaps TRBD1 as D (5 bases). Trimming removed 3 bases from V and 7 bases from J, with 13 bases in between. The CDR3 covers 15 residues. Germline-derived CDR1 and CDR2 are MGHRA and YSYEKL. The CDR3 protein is CASSQIGTSNSPLHF. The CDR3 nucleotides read TGCGCCAGCAGCCAGATTGGGACCTCCAATTCACCCCTCCACTTT.

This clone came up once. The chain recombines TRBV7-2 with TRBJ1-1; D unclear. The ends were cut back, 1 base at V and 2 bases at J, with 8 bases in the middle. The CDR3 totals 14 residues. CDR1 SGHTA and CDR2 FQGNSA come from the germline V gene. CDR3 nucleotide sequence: TGTGCCAGCAGCTTAGGGCGGGGAAACACTGAAGCTTTCTTT. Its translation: CASSLGRGNTEAFF.

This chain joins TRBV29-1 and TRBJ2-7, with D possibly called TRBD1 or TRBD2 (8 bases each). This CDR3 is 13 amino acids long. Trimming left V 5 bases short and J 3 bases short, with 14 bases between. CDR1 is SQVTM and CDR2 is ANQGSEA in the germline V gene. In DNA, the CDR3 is TGCAGCGTTATTAGCGGGACAGGCTACGAGCAGTACTTC. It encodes CSVISGTGYEQYF.

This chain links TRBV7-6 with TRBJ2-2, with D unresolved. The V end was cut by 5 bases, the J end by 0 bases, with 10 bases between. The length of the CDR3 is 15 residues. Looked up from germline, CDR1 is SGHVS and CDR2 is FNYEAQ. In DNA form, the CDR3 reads TGTGCCAGCAGCCGATCCCAGACGAACACCGGGGAGCTGTTTTTT. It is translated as CASSRSQTNTGELFF.

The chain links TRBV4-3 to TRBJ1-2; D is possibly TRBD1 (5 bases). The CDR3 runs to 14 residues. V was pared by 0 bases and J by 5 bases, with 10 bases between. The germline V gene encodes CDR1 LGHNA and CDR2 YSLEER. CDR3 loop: CASSQEGVGYGYTF. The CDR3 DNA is TGCGCCAGCAGCCAAGAGGGGGTAGGGTATGGCTACACCTTC.

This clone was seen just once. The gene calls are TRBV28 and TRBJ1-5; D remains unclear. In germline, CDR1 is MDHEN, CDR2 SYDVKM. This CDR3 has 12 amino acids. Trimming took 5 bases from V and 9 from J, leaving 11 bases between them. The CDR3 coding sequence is TGTGCCAGCAGTAGGACGGCGCGGCCCCAGCATTTT. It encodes CASSRTARPQHF.

The chain's CDR3 is CASQREGPNTEAFF. The DNA for the CDR3 is TGTGCCAGCCAACGGGAGGGCCCTAACACTGAAGCTTTCTTT. The chain combines TRBV5-4 with TRBJ1-1, with unresolved D. The V end was cut by 7 bases, the J end by 2 bases, with 15 bases between. The germline gives CDR1 SGHNT, CDR2 YYREEE (reference sequence). The CDR3 consists of 14 residues. The full variable domain, in which reference TRBV5-4 and TRBJ1-1 provide the parts outside the CDR3, is ETGVTQSPTHLIKTRGQQVTLRCSSQSGHNTVSWYQQALGQGPQFIFQYYREEENGRGNFPPRFSGLQFPNYSSELNVNALELDDSALYLCASQREGPNTEAFFGQGTRLTVV.

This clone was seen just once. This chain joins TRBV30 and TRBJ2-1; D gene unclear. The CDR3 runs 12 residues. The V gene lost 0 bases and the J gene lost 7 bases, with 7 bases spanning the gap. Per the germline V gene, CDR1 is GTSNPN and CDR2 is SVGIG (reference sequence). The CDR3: CAWSVLGNEQFF. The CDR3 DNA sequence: TGTGCCTGGAGTGTTTTGGGAAATGAGCAGTTCTTC.

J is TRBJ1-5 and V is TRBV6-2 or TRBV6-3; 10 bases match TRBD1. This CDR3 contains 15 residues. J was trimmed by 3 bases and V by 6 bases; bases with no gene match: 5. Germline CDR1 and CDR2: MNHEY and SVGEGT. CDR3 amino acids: CASSTGQGHNQPQHF. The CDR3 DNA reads TGTGCCAGCAGCACGGGACAGGGGCACAATCAGCCCCAGCATTTT.